The 20 T cell receptor beta chains listed next were all sequenced from one sample in a study of blood T cell repertoires in COVID-19. Profiling relied on immunoSEQ multiplex PCR, and the TCRdb table lists in-frame clones only, not all of them. In the table there are a few hundred thousand clones, approximately 89% of which are singletons. Sequencing input: peripheral blood. These receptor sequences come from a woman between 50 and 59 years old with COVID-19, enrolled during active disease.

The chain joins TRBV2 to TRBJ1-1, with TRBD1 matching 8 bases. CDR1 is SNHLY, CDR2 FYNNEI, per germline. The trim removed 3 bases at V and 1 base at J, leaving 4 bases unmatched. This CDR3 spans 15 amino acids. CDR3 loop: CASSEWQGANTEAFF. CDR3 DNA: TGTGCCAGCAGTGAGTGGCAGGGGGCGAACACTGAAGCTTTCTTT.

The chain has TRBV30 and TRBJ1-1; no firm D call. Looked up from germline, CDR1 is GTSNPN and CDR2 is SVGIG (reference sequence). V dropped 0 bases and J dropped 1 base, with 6 bases sitting between them. CDR3 length equals 13 residues. The CDR3 sequence: CAWSVLENTEAFF. As DNA, the CDR3 is TGTGCCTGGAGTGTACTAGAGAACACTGAAGCTTTCTTT.

The CDR3 is CASSPMASYEQYF. The CDR3 DNA reads TGTGCCAGCAGTCCCATGGCCTCCTACGAGCAGTACTTC. V usage is TRBV27 and J usage is TRBJ2-7; D not resolved. Germline V gene lookup returns CDR1 MNHEY and CDR2 SMNVEV (reference sequence). This CDR3 spans 13 amino acids. Trimming pared 5 bases from V and 0 bases from J, leaving 8 bases between.

The V and J genes are TRBV19 and TRBJ2-7, with 11 bases matching TRBD2. Trimming removed 5 bases from V and 3 bases from J; junction bases left unmatched: 6. The CDR3 sequence is 15 residues long. Looked up from germline, CDR1 is LNHDA and CDR2 is SQIVND (reference sequence). In DNA, the CDR3 is TGTGCCAGTAGTCCACCGGGACTAGCGGTCTACGAGCAGTACTTC. Translated: CASSPPGLAVYEQYF.

The CDR3 region is CASNPRTLTNRSPLHF. The CDR3 nucleotides are TGTGCCAGCAACCCCCGGACACTGACAAACAGGTCACCCCTCCACTTT. The chain employs TRBV2 and TRBJ1-6; D perhaps matches TRBD1 (5 bases). The CDR3 consists of 16 residues. Trimming shortened V by 7 bases and J by 10 bases, and 23 bases separated the two germline ends. From germline, CDR1 is SNHLY and CDR2 FYNNEI. Full variable domain (outside the CDR3, taken from reference TRBV2 and TRBJ1-6): EPEVTQTPSHQVTQMGQEVILRCVPISNHLYFYWYRQILGQKVEFLVSFYNNEISEKSEIFDDQFSVERPDGSNFTLKIRSTKLEDSAMYFCASNPRTLTNRSPLHFGNGTRLTVT.

DNA of the CDR3: TGTGCCAGCAGCCAAGTGGAGGGGGCCACTGAAGCTTTCTTT. Translated, it gives CASSQVEGATEAFF. The chain uses TRBV3-1 (or the pseudogene TRBV3-2) and TRBJ1-1; 7 bases match TRBD1. Germline V gene sequence: CDR1 LGHDT, CDR2 YNNKEL (reference sequence). The CDR3 runs to 14 residues. V trimming: 1 base; J trimming: 4 bases; junction bases outside the gene matches: 3.

Of note for this clone: Its ends do not fully match the called genes, so a read error is possible. The chain has TRBV5-6 and TRBJ2-1, with TRBD2 matching over 8 bases. CDR1 is SGHDT, CDR2 YYEEEE, per germline. The CDR3 loop spans 16 amino acids. The CDR3, as DNA: TGTGCCAGCAGCCGGGGCGGGCTAGCGGGCTACGATGAGCAGTTCTTC. It specifies CASSRGGLAGYDEQFF. Combining the CDR3 with reference TRBV5-6 and TRBJ2-1 gives the whole variable domain DAGVTQSPTHLIKTRGQQVTLRCSPKSGHDTVSWYQQALGQGPQFIFQYYEEEERQRGNFPDRFSGHQFPNYSSELNVNALLLGDSALYLCASSRGGLAGYDEQFFGPGTRLTVL.

This chain uses TRBV19 with TRBJ1-6, with a possible D match to TRBD1 (5 bases). The CDR3 has 15 amino acids. The germline gives CDR1 LNHDA, CDR2 SQIVND (reference sequence). The V end lost 6 bases, the J end lost 5 bases, and 14 bases lay between the germline ends. In nucleotides, the CDR3 is TGTGCCAGTAGATTGGCGGGGACGAATAATTCACCCCTCCACTTT. Its protein product is CASRLAGTNNSPLHF. Based on the CDR3 plus reference TRBV19 and TRBJ1-6, the full variable domain is DGGITQSPKYLFRKEGQNVTLSCEQNLNHDAMYWYRQDPGQGLRLIYYSQIVNDFQKGDIAEGYSVSREKKESFPLTVTSAQKNPTAFYLCASRLAGTNNSPLHFGNGTRLTVT.

The chain combines TRBV11-3 with TRBJ2-1; D not resolved. Trimming removed 1 base from V and 1 base from J, with 2 bases in between. The CDR3 is 13 amino acids. Germline V gene data show CDR1 as SGHNT and CDR2 as YENEEA. The CDR3 bases are TGTGCCAGCAGCTTAGTATCCTACAATGAGCAGTTCTTC. It encodes CASSLVSYNEQFF.

The chain uses TRBV9 and TRBJ2-5; 9 bases map to TRBD2. The germline V gene has CDR1 SGDLS and CDR2 YYNGEE. CDR3 length: 16 residues. With V trimmed by 1 base and J by 4 bases, 8 bases remained unmatched. DNA of the CDR3: TGTGCCAGCAGCGTACGTAGCGGGGGAGGTGGAGAGACCCAGTACTTC. The encoded protein is CASSVRSGGGGETQYF.

The V and J genes are TRBV24-1 and TRBJ2-3; D possibly corresponds to TRBD2 (6 bases). Germline V gives CDR1 KGHDR, CDR2 SFDVKD. V lost 8 bases to trimming and J lost 5 bases, with 16 bases between them. The CDR3 spans 14 residues. CDR3 in amino acids: CATIMGGAGDTQYF. CDR3 nucleotides: TGTGCCACCATTATGGGCGGGGCCGGAGATACGCAGTATTTT.

V and J are TRBV2 and TRBJ1-3, with a tentative D call TRBD1 (5 bases). The CDR3 runs 15 residues. V lost 6 bases to trimming and J lost 0 bases, with 12 bases between them. Germline assignment: CDR1 SNHLY and CDR2 FYNNEI. CDR3 nucleotides: TGTGCCAGCAGGGATAGGGGCAGCTCTGGAAACACCATATATTTT. Translating gives CASRDRGSSGNTIYF. Using reference TRBV2 and TRBJ1-3 for the parts outside the CDR3, the full variable domain is EPEVTQTPSHQVTQMGQEVILRCVPISNHLYFYWYRQILGQKVEFLVSFYNNEISEKSEIFDDQFSVERPDGSNFTLKIRSTKLEDSAMYFCASRDRGSSGNTIYFGEGSWLTVV.

The rearrangement uses TRBV6-5 and TRBJ2-1; 9 nucleotides line up with TRBD1. The junction had 4 bases not matched to a gene; V was cut back by 4 bases and J by 0 bases. The CDR3 spans 16 residues. Germline CDR1 reads MNHEY; CDR2 reads SVGAGI. The CDR3, as DNA: TGTGCCAGCAGTTCGGACAGGGGAGACTCCTACAATGAGCAGTTCTTC. Its translation: CASSSDRGDSYNEQFF.

The V gene is TRBV27, the J gene TRBJ2-7, with TRBD2 as a possible D gene (5 bases). Germline assignment: CDR1 MNHEY and CDR2 SMNVEV (reference sequence). The CDR3 sequence is 14 residues long. Trimming removed 8 bases from V and 5 bases from J, with 19 bases in between. Here the CDR3 DNA reads TGTGCCAGCCGGGGATCGGGAACTGGGCACGAGCAGTACTTC. Translated, it gives CASRGSGTGHEQYF.

The chain couples TRBV2 to TRBJ1-3; TRBD1 agrees at 8 bases. J lost 8 bases, V lost 9 bases, and 12 bases had no gene match. The CDR3 length is 14 residues. Germline V lookup: CDR1 SNHLY, CDR2 FYNNEI. The CDR3 DNA reads TGTGCCAGTACTGACAGGGGAAATAGAGACACCATATATTTT. Protein product: CASTDRGNRDTIYF. The variable domain in full, with the rest retrieved from reference TRBV2 and TRBJ1-3, is EPEVTQTPSHQVTQMGQEVILRCVPISNHLYFYWYRQILGQKVEFLVSFYNNEISEKSEIFDDQFSVERPDGSNFTLKIRSTKLEDSAMYFCASTDRGNRDTIYFGEGSWLTVV.

The rearrangement uses TRBV4-2 and TRBJ2-7; 11 bases match TRBD2. Germline V lookup: CDR1 LGHNA, CDR2 YNFKEQ. CDR3 size: 15 residues. The junction had 5 bases not matched to a gene; V was cut back by 1 base and J by 6 bases. CDR3 amino acids: CASSQVLAGGGEQYF. CDR3 nucleotide sequence: TGTGCCAGCAGCCAAGTTCTAGCGGGGGGCGGCGAGCAGTACTTC.

The chain has TRBV5-5 and TRBJ2-2, with TRBD2 matching 8 bases. CDR3 length: 14 amino acids. In germline, CDR1 is SGHKS, CDR2 YYEKEE (reference sequence). With V trimmed by 2 bases and J by 3 bases, 0 bases remained unmatched. The CDR3 DNA reads TGTGCCAGCAGCTTCGGGGGGGACACCGGGGAGCTGTTTTTT. This encodes CASSFGGDTGELFF.

The genes are TRBV5-1 and TRBJ2-3; unclear D gene. This CDR3 has 12 amino acids. Looked up from germline, CDR1 is SGHRS and CDR2 is YFSETQ. V lost 0 bases and J lost 5, with 4 bases in between. CDR3 in amino acids: CASSLAQDTQYF. DNA for the CDR3: TGCGCCAGCAGCTTGGCCCAAGATACGCAGTATTTT.

The chain couples TRBV7-6 to TRBJ1-4; 7 bases line up with TRBD1. Germline trimming cut 5 bases from V and 1 base from J; bases unmatched to any gene: 7. Germline V gives CDR1 SGHVS, CDR2 FNYEAQ. The CDR3 extends over 16 amino acids. Here the CDR3 reads CASSPAQGVTNEKLFF. CDR3 sequence (DNA): TGTGCCAGCAGCCCCGCCCAGGGGGTAACTAATGAAAAACTGTTTTTT.

The genes are TRBV5-1 and TRBJ1-1; D possibly corresponds to TRBD1 (5 bases). Germline-derived CDR1 and CDR2 are SGHRS and YFSETQ. This CDR3 has 12 amino acids. V dropped 1 base and J dropped 6 bases, with 7 bases sitting between them. The CDR3 sequence: CASSLTGAEAFF. In nucleotides, the CDR3 is TGCGCCAGCAGCTTGACAGGCGCTGAAGCTTTCTTT.